A selection of T cell receptor beta chains follows, all from one sample in a study of T cell repertoires in cytomegalovirus infection. These TCRs' antigens remain unknown. TCRdb ran MiXCR on the reads and lists one entry per CDR3 protein. The sample lists approximately 100,000 distinct CDR3 sequences; roughly 40% were seen once. Sample: CD8+ T cells from cultured PBMCs, taken from culture after CMV antigen stimulation. The receptor source for this set is a human donor in good health (CMV status not recorded). Some clones in this sample may be carry-over from other donors' samples. CDR3s include the opening cysteine and the closing phenylalanine or tryptophan. D genes are given only for firm matches. The listing skips clone size in some rows; elsewhere it reads once, few, many or a size class.

TRBV2	-	14	TRBD1	TRBJ1-2	TGTGCCAGCACTGGACAGGTAGTAGACTATGGCTACACCTTC	CASTGQVVDYGYTF
TRBV6-6	-	14	TRBD1	TRBJ2-1	TGTGCCAGCAGTGACAGGGCGGTAAACAATGAGCAGTTCTTC	CASSDRAVNNEQFF
TRBV7-8	-	16	TRBD2	TRBJ2-5	TGTGCCAGCAACTCCTGGGGACTAGCGGAACAAGAGACCCAGTACTTC	CASNSWGLAEQETQYF
TRBV24-1	few	14	TRBD2	TRBJ2-2	TGTGCCACCAGACTAGCGGAGAACACCGGGGAGCTGTTTTTT	CATRLAENTGELFF
TRBV12-5	few	14	TRBD2	TRBJ2-1	TGTGCTAGTTCGGGGGGGAGCTCCTACAATGAGCAGTTCTTC	CASSGGSSYNEQFF
TRBV12-3/TRBV12-4	-	12	-	TRBJ1-1	TGTGCCAGCACCAGTACGTCGGCTGAAGCTTTCTTT	CASTSTSAEAFF
TRBV4-1	few	17	-	TRBJ1-3	TGCGCCAGCAGCCAAGCCGATCCGGGCCCTTGGAAGGACACCATATATTTT	CASSQADPGPWKDTIYF
TRBV29-1	once	14	-	TRBJ2-6	TGCAGCGTTGAAGGGCAACACTGGGCCAACGTCCTGACTTTC	CSVEGQHWANVLTF
TRBV7-8	-	17	-	TRBJ1-5	TGTGCCAGCAGCTTAGCGCCTGGGGCGACTAGCAATCAGCCCCAGCATTTT	CASSLAPGATSNQPQHF
TRBV7-2	few	15	-	TRBJ2-3	TGTGCCAGCAGCCCTGAACGGGGGGCGGCAGATACGCAGTATTTT	CASSPERGAADTQYF
TRBV7-8	-	15	-	TRBJ1-1	TGTGCCAGCAGCCTCCAAGCCCCAGGGAACACTGAAGCTTTCTTT	CASSLQAPGNTEAFF
TRBV7-8	-	19	TRBD2	TRBJ2-3	TGTGCCAGCAGCCAAATGCTGGCGGGGGGGCCGGAGGGCACAGATACGCAGTATTTT	CASSQMLAGGPEGTDTQYF
TRBV5-8	few	14	TRBD2	TRBJ2-1	TGTGCCAGCAGCTTAGGTAGCGGGGCAGGTGAGCAGTTCTTC	CASSLGSGAGEQFF
TRBV5-6	-	15	-	TRBJ2-5	TGTGCCAGCAGCTCCGGTGGGGGGATCCAAGAGACCCAGTACTTC	CASSSGGGIQETQYF
TRBV6-5	once	15	TRBD1	TRBJ2-7	TGTGCCAGCAGTTACACGGGACAGAAGGGTTGGGAGCAGTACTTC	CASSYTGQKGWEQYF
TRBV20-1	many	15	TRBD2	TRBJ2-1	TGCAGTGCTCGATCGGGCGGGGGGGACCACAATGAGCAGTTCTTC	CSARSGGGDHNEQFF
TRBV6-6	-	13	-	TRBJ2-5	TGTGCCAGCAGCCCGGGTATGCGGGGGACCCAGTACTTC	CASSPGMRGTQYF
TRBV11-3	once	15	-	TRBJ2-6	TGTGCCAGCAGCCTGGGTGGAACTGGGGCCAACGTCCTGACTTTC	CASSLGGTGANVLTF
TRBV4-1	-	14	TRBD1	TRBJ2-7	TGCGCCAGCAGCCAAGAGCCGACAGGGCTCGAGCAGTACTTC	CASSQEPTGLEQYF
TRBV4-1	few	16	TRBD1	TRBJ2-3	TGCGCCAGCAGCCAATCCGGGACAGGGGGAGGAGATACGCAGTATTTT	CASSQSGTGGGDTQYF
TRBV12-3/TRBV12-4	-	12	-	TRBJ1-1	TGTGCCAGCAACTCACCCGGGGCTGAAGCTTTCTTT	CASNSPGAEAFF
TRBV14	-	16	TRBD2	TRBJ2-1	TGTGCCAGCAGCCTCCGAGGACTAGCCCCAGAGATTGAGCAGTTCTTC	CASSLRGLAPEIEQFF
TRBV7-2	many	13	-	TRBJ2-7	TGTGCCAGCAGCTATAACCCGGACGGCGAGCAGTACTTC	CASSYNPDGEQYF
TRBV6-1	few	15	-	TRBJ2-1	TGTGCCAGCAGTGAATGGGTAGAGGCTAACAATGAGCAGTTCTTC	CASSEWVEANNEQFF
TRBV28	few	16	-	TRBJ2-4	TGTGCCAGCAGTTTACCCCCGGGGGGCGGGGTGGACATTCAGTACTTC	CASSLPPGGGVDIQYF
TRBV5-4	-	15	TRBD2	TRBJ2-1	TGTGCCAGCAGCTTGGCTCTAGCGGGGCCCAATGAGCAGTTCTTC	CASSLALAGPNEQFF
TRBV7-2	few	13	-	TRBJ2-3	TGTGCCAGCAGCGCCTTGACTAGTGATACGCAGTATTTT	CASSALTSDTQYF
TRBV6-8	-	11	-	TRBJ1-1	TGTGCCAGCAGTTCCGAATCTGAAGCTTTCTTT	CASSSESEAFF
TRBV5-4	many	13	-	TRBJ1-2	TGTGCCAGCAGCCAACAGGGTAGGAGCGGCTACACCTTC	CASSQQGRSGYTF
TRBV6-2/TRBV6-3	-	14	TRBD1	TRBJ1-1	TGTGCCAGCAGTTGGACAGGGAACTGGGTGTGGGCTTTCTTT	CASSWTGNWVWAFF
TRBV19	few	16	-	TRBJ1-5	TGTGCCAGTTCCCTGGGCCTTTCAGAGCCGAATCAGCCCCAGCATTTT	CASSLGLSEPNQPQHF
TRBV4-2	-	17	TRBD1	TRBJ2-7	TGTGCCAGCAGCCAGGAAACCCAACAGGGGGCAAGCTACGAGCAGTACTTC	CASSQETQQGASYEQYF
TRBV29-1	-	13	-	TRBJ2-1	TGCAGCGTTGAAGATAATGTTGGGAGTGAGCAGTTCTTC	CSVEDNVGSEQFF
TRBV7-6	-	14	-	TRBJ2-7	TGTGCCAGCAGCCGAGACAGTTACTATAACGAGCAGTACTTC	CASSRDSYYNEQYF
TRBV6-5	-	17	-	TRBJ1-6	TGTGCCAGCAGTTACTCGGCCTCCGGGGGGGTTAATTCACCCCTCCACTTT	CASSYSASGGVNSPLHF